This is a list of T cell receptor beta chains from one sample in a study of T-cell reconstitution after alpha-beta-depleted transplantation in children. A single record per CDR3 protein comes from TCRdb applying MiXCR to the PCR reads. The profile shows fewer than 250,000 distinct CDR3 sequences, roughly a sixth of them singletons. The specimen comprised PBMCs, mostly from graft donor cells, sampled 360 days after TCRalphabeta/CD19-depleted stem cell transplant. These receptors were taken from a male patient under 10 years old who had a stem cell transplant for acute lymphoblastic leukemia, so the T cells may come from the graft donor. CDR3s include the opening cysteine and the closing phenylalanine or tryptophan. D genes are given only for firm matches. The size of a clone is reported for some rows only, either as once, few or many, or as a class for expanded clones.

d_call j_call clone_size v_call cdr3_nt cdr3_aa
NA TRBJ1-2 few TRBV6-1 TGTGCCAGCATCCCCGGTTTAGGCGGCCCCTCATTC CASIPGLGGPSF
NA TRBJ2-5 few TRBV6-5 TGTGCCAGCAGTTATGGACCGGGGGAGACCCAGTACTTC CASSYGPGETQYF
NA TRBJ2-1 few TRBV18 TGTGCCAGCTCGCTCGAGGCCGGGGTAGCCTACAATGAGCAGTTCTTC CASSLEAGVAYNEQFF
TRBD1 TRBJ2-1 few TRBV4-2 TGTGCCAGCAGCCAAGCGGCCCGGGACAGGGCCTACAATGAGCAGTTCTTC CASSQAARDRAYNEQFF
TRBD2 TRBJ2-5 few TRBV6-5 TGTGCCAGCAGTTCCCCTCCGACTAGCGGGGAGACCCAGTACTTC CASSSPPTSGETQYF
TRBD2 TRBJ2-3 NA TRBV4-3 TGCGCCAGCAGCCGCCTAAAAGCGGGGGGGAACACAGATACGCAGTATTTT CASSRLKAGGNTDTQYF
TRBD1 TRBJ2-2 NA TRBV5-5 TGTGCCAGCAGCCTGACAGGGGGGTACACCGGGGAGCTGTTTTTT CASSLTGGYTGELFF
TRBD2 TRBJ2-7 few TRBV29-1 TGCAGCGTGAAAACTACTAGCGGGAGTTCCTACGAGCAGTACTTC CSVKTTSGSSYEQYF
NA TRBJ2-2 few TRBV7-9 TGTGCCAGCAGCTTAAATATCCAGGGAGATACCGGGGAGCTGTTTTTT CASSLNIQGDTGELFF
NA TRBJ2-5 once TRBV28 TGTGCCAGCCAAACTCAAGGGTACCAAGAGACCCAGTACTTC CASQTQGYQETQYF
TRBD2 TRBJ2-7 many TRBV6-1 TGTGCCAGCTCCAGGGAAGGGACTACCTACGAGCAGTACTTC CASSREGTTYEQYF
TRBD2 TRBJ2-7 NA TRBV20-1 TGCAGTGCTAGCGGCGGGAGGGCCTACGAGCAGTACTTC CSASGGRAYEQYF
TRBD1 TRBJ2-5 NA TRBV5-8 TGTGCCAGCAGCCAGTTGAAAGGGGGCCCTGTAAAGACCCAGTACTTC CASSQLKGGPVKTQYF
TRBD2 TRBJ2-1 NA TRBV28 TGTGCCAGCAGTGACACTAGCGGGGGGTACTCCTACAATGAGCAGTTCTTC CASSDTSGGYSYNEQFF
NA TRBJ2-1 many TRBV20-1 TGCAGTGCTAGGTTGAACGGGGACTACAATGAGCAGTTCTTC CSARLNGDYNEQFF
NA TRBJ2-1 NA TRBV18 TGTGCCAGCTCACCCAGGGAGGAAAATGAGCAGTTCTTC CASSPREENEQFF
TRBD1 TRBJ2-7 NA TRBV12-3/TRBV12-4 TGTGCCAGCAGTTTAGTAGGACAGGGCCGCGAGCAGTACTTC CASSLVGQGREQYF
NA TRBJ1-1 few TRBV7-2 TGTGCCAGCAGCGCTAGAGACGGGGGCGTCACTGAAGCTTTCTTT CASSARDGGVTEAFF
TRBD2 TRBJ2-1 many TRBV7-8 TGTGCCAGCAGCTTAATCGGACTAGCGGGGCTCCACAATGAGCAGTTCTTC CASSLIGLAGLHNEQFF
TRBD2 TRBJ2-3 many TRBV7-8 TGTGCCAGCAGCTTAGGGCCTAGCGGGAGTACAGATACGCAGTATTTT CASSLGPSGSTDTQYF
NA TRBJ2-1 few TRBV6-2/TRBV6-3 TGTGCCAGCAGTTACCATCCGGATGAGCAGTTCTTC CASSYHPDEQFF
NA TRBJ1-5 NA TRBV19 TGTGCCAGTACCGAGGGAGCCCAAGGGGCGATTTTTCAGCCCCAGCATTTT CASTEGAQGAIFQPQHF
NA TRBJ2-2 NA TRBV11-2 TGTGCCAGCAGCTTAGATACGGCAGGGGCGGACACCGGGGAGCTGTTTTTT CASSLDTAGADTGELFF
TRBD1 TRBJ1-1 NA TRBV5-1 TGCGCCAGCAGCTTGGTATGGGACAGGGTTTTGGGCACTGAAGCTTTCTTT CASSLVWDRVLGTEAFF
TRBD2 TRBJ2-3 many TRBV12-3/TRBV12-4 TGTGCCAGCAGTCTCCGGACTAGCGGGGGCACAGATACGCAGTATTTT CASSLRTSGGTDTQYF
NA TRBJ2-2 many TRBV7-2 TGTGCCAGCAGCGTCCCAGTGGACCGGGAGCTGTTTTTT CASSVPVDRELFF
TRBD2 TRBJ2-7 few TRBV4-2 TGTGCCAGCAGCCAAGGACTAGCGGGGATCTCCTACGAGCAGTACTTC CASSQGLAGISYEQYF
NA TRBJ2-2 NA TRBV12-3/TRBV12-4 TGTGCCAGCAGTTTAAATGGGGCGAACACCGGGGAGCTGTTTTTT CASSLNGANTGELFF
NA TRBJ2-2 few TRBV10-1 TGCGCCAGCAGTGAATCTTCGGGAGCCGGGGAGCTGTTTTTT CASSESSGAGELFF
NA TRBJ2-7 NA TRBV11-2 TGTGCCAGCAGCTTTGATGGACTCGGTGGCGAGCAGTACTTC CASSFDGLGGEQYF
NA TRBJ2-1 few TRBV7-9 TGTGCCAGCAGCCCGATGAATGAGCAGTTCTTC CASSPMNEQFF
NA TRBJ2-7 NA TRBV11-1 TGTGCCAGCAGTAAAGAGGGGGGGGCGGACTCCTACGAGCAGTACTTC CASSKEGGADSYEQYF
NA TRBJ2-2 NA TRBV7-2 TGTGCCAGCAGCTTGACCCGGGACACCGGGGAGCTGTTTTTT CASSLTRDTGELFF
NA TRBJ1-5 NA TRBV20-1 TGCAGTGCTACACCTTGGGGGAGCGGAGATCAGCCCCGGCATTTT CSATPWGSGDQPRHF
TRBD1 TRBJ2-1 few TRBV7-8 TGTGCCAGCAGCTTAGCGCGGACAGGCAATGAGCAGTTCTTC CASSLARTGNEQFF
TRBD2 TRBJ2-3 few TRBV4-3 TGCGCCAGCAGCCAAGAGGCTAGCGGGGGGTACACAGATACGCAGTATTTT CASSQEASGGYTDTQYF
NA TRBJ2-7 many TRBV5-1 TGCGCCAGCAGCTTGGGTCCCGAGCAGTACTTC CASSLGPEQYF
TRBD1 TRBJ2-2 many TRBV6-1 TGTGCCAGCAGTCCGACAGGGGGAGGCGGGGAGCTGTTTTTT CASSPTGGGGELFF
NA TRBJ2-2 few TRBV7-9 TGTGCCACACCCACGAGGGTCACCGACACCGGGGAGCTGTTTTTT CATPTRVTDTGELFF
TRBD2 TRBJ2-5 NA TRBV12-3/TRBV12-4 TGTGCCAGCGGCTGGGGGGGACAAGAGACCCAGTACTTC CASGWGGQETQYF
NA TRBJ2-7 few TRBV5-1 TGCGCCAGCAGCCCCGGCAGAGCCCTCTCCTACGAGCAGTACTTC CASSPGRALSYEQYF
TRBD2 TRBJ2-3 NA TRBV20-1 TGCAGTGCCCCCACCTGGCGGGAGGGCACAGATACGCAGTATTTT CSAPTWREGTDTQYF
TRBD1 TRBJ1-4 many TRBV12-3/TRBV12-4 TGTGCCAGCAGGGACGACAGGGCCAATGAAAAACTGTTTTTT CASRDDRANEKLFF
TRBD2 TRBJ2-5 NA TRBV2 TGTGCCAGCAAATCGCGGGAGAGGGAGACCCAGTACTTC CASKSRERETQYF
TRBD2 TRBJ2-7 NA TRBV25-1 TGTGCCAGCATCCCCAGCGGGGCCTACGAGCAGTACTTC CASIPSGAYEQYF
NA TRBJ2-3 NA TRBV29-1 TGCAGCGTTGAAGGTACAGATACGCAGTATTTT CSVEGTDTQYF
NA TRBJ2-2 few TRBV7-9 TGTGCCAGCAGGGAGACAGCCACATTTAACACCGGGGAGCTGTTTTTT CASRETATFNTGELFF
NA TRBJ1-5 NA TRBV7-2 TGTGCCAGCAGCTTGGTCTTGCAGGACCAGCCCCAGCATTTT CASSLVLQDQPQHF